Listed below are T cell receptor beta chains from one sample, sequenced in a study of shared clonotypes between healthy human individuals. Measured with immunoSEQ multiplex PCR; TCRdb has only the in-frame clones, and not every one. The sample comprises some 700,000 clones, around 90% of which are singletons, and less than 40% rests with the top ten. What was sequenced was memory CD8+ T cells from PBMCs. These receptors all come from a man younger than 35 in good health. Some clones in this sample may be carry-over from other donors' samples. CDR3s include the opening cysteine and the closing phenylalanine or tryptophan.

CDR3aa: CFCHEKLFF; v_gene: TRBV6-1; j_gene: TRBJ1-4
CDR3aa: CASRRGGRSDNEQFF; v_gene: TRBV9; j_gene: TRBJ2-1
CDR3aa: CASSLQLGGYGTEAFF; v_gene: TRBV7-8; j_gene: TRBJ1-1
CDR3aa: CAISEFREVSWSGANVLTF; v_gene: TRBV10-3; j_gene: TRBJ2-6
CDR3aa: CASSLGGTQTGELFF; v_gene: TRBV7-7; j_gene: TRBJ2-2
CDR3aa: CASSRPGLRVHEQYF; v_gene: TRBV6-4; j_gene: TRBJ2-7
CDR3aa: CASSQEFSGVNEQFF; v_gene: TRBV4-1; j_gene: TRBJ2-1
CDR3aa: CASSHPALAGSYEQYF; v_gene: TRBV7-9; j_gene: TRBJ2-7
CDR3aa: CASSGRDSYNEQFF; v_gene: TRBV9; j_gene: TRBJ2-1
CDR3aa: CASSLVGRPAGELFF; v_gene: TRBV27; j_gene: TRBJ2-2
CDR3aa: CASSPSGPSNTEAFF; v_gene: TRBV7-9; j_gene: TRBJ1-1
CDR3aa: CASSLRLEAFF; v_gene: TRBV5-6; j_gene: TRBJ1-1
CDR3aa: CAISENVGGGEQYF; v_gene: TRBV10-3; j_gene: TRBJ2-7
CDR3aa: CASSFGGGQFF; v_gene: TRBV27; j_gene: TRBJ2-1
CDR3aa: CASSQGESKNLRDSSGNTIYF; v_gene: TRBV4-1; j_gene: TRBJ1-3
CDR3aa: CASSLSADYSNQPQHF; v_gene: TRBV28; j_gene: TRBJ1-5
CDR3aa: CASRPRFGANVLTF; v_gene: TRBV28; j_gene: TRBJ2-6
CDR3aa: CASSVGTSGYTGELFF; v_gene: TRBV9; j_gene: TRBJ2-2
CDR3aa: CASSPMPPGYEQYF; v_gene: TRBV18; j_gene: TRBJ2-7
CDR3aa: CASGLAEAYEQYF; v_gene: TRBV19; j_gene: TRBJ2-7
CDR3aa: CSVKTVTNEQFF; v_gene: TRBV29-1; j_gene: TRBJ2-1
CDR3aa: CASRYGTPNTEAFF; v_gene: TRBV6-5; j_gene: TRBJ1-1
CDR3aa: CASSDELSGRRNEQFF; v_gene: TRBV6-4; j_gene: TRBJ2-1
CDR3aa: CASSTTGESSYEQYF; v_gene: TRBV19; j_gene: TRBJ2-7
CDR3aa: CASSAIRDSPNSPLHF; v_gene: TRBV4-3; j_gene: TRBJ1-6
CDR3aa: CASSIAARAEGTAQEQYF; v_gene: TRBV19; j_gene: TRBJ2-7
CDR3aa: CAWSPLEGPSNQPQHF; v_gene: TRBV30; j_gene: TRBJ1-5
CDR3aa: CASSLVGSGGNEQFF; v_gene: TRBV7-3; j_gene: TRBJ2-1
CDR3aa: CASAAASTDTQYF; v_gene: TRBV7-8; j_gene: TRBJ2-3
CDR3aa: CASSFPIGTQETQYF; v_gene: TRBV7-9; j_gene: TRBJ2-5
CDR3aa: CASSQDPSYGYTF; v_gene: TRBV4-2; j_gene: TRBJ1-2
CDR3aa: CASSKGQLLQETQYF; v_gene: TRBV6-5; j_gene: TRBJ2-5
CDR3aa: CASSLGRGLGAFF; v_gene: TRBV5-4; j_gene: TRBJ1-1
CDR3aa: CASSLSATYEQYF; v_gene: TRBV27; j_gene: TRBJ2-7